This T cell receptor (beta chain) was sequenced during a study of blood T cells in healthy people across ages. Healthy Caucasian individuals from Russia aged about 6 to 100 were enrolled as donors. Every donor provided approximately 9.2 milliliters of peripheral blood. Per-sample PBMC isolation yielded at least 7 million cells. A second PCR, run for roughly 7 to 11 cycles, used a sample-barcoded 5' primer plus a J-beta primer mix. TCRdb called the 5' RACE reads again in MiXCR, with one record for every CDR3 protein. The sample carries around 1.1 million distinct CDR3 sequences, roughly two fifths recorded once. Germline-derived CDR1 and CDR2 are SGHRS and YFSETQ. The CDR3 has 14 amino acids. V dropped 7 bases and J dropped 7 bases, with 18 bases sitting between them.

This receptor was obtained from a man between 18 and 29 years old in good health. The chain links TRBV5-1 to TRBJ2-1, with D tentatively TRBD1 (7 bases). Sequencing used blood. CDR3 DNA: TGCGCCAGCCAAACAGGGGAGGTCACAAATGAGCAGTTCTTC. Residues: CASQTGEVTNEQFF.